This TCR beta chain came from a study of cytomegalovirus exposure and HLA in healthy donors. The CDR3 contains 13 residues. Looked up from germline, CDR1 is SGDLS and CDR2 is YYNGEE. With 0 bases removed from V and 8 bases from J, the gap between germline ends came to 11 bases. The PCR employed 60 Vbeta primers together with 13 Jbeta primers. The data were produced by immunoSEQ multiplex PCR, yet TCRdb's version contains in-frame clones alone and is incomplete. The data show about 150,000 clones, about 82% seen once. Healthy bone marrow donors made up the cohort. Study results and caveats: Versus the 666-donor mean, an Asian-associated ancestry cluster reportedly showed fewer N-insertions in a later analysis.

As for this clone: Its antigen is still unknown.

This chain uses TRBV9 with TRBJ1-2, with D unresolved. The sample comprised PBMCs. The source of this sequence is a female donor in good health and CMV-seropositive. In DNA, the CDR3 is TGTGCCAGCAGCGTAGATGAAACTCGGGGCTACACCTTC. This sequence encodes CASSVDETRGYTF.